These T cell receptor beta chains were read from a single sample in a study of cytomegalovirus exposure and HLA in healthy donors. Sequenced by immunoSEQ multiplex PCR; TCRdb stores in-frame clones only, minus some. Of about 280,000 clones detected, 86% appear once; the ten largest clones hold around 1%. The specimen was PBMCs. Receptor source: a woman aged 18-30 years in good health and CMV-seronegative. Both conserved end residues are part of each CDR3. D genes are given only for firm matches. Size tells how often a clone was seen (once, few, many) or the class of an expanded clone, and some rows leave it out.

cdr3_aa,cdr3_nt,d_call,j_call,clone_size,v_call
CASSPSVESGNQPQHF,TGTGCCAGCTCACCATCTGTGGAGTCGGGCAATCAGCCCCAGCATTTT,.,TRBJ1-5,once,TRBV18
CASSPQGQGGGYTF,TGTGCCAGCAGCCCACAAGGGCAGGGTGGTGGCTACACCTTC,.,TRBJ1-2,.,TRBV7-9
CASSLAGGYEQYF,TGTGCCAGCAGCCTAGCGGGGGGCTACGAGCAGTACTTC,TRBD2,TRBJ2-7,.,TRBV14
CASSYSGTGISYEQYF,TGTGCCAGCAGTTACTCCGGGACAGGGATATCCTACGAGCAGTACTTC,TRBD1,TRBJ2-7,.,TRBV6-5
CASTPPGGPYEQYF,TGTGCCAGTACCCCGCCAGGGGGTCCCTACGAGCAGTACTTC,TRBD1,TRBJ2-7,.,TRBV19
CASSYSKGGLNQPQHF,TGTGCCAGCAGTTACTCGAAAGGGGGTCTGAATCAGCCCCAGCATTTT,.,TRBJ1-5,.,TRBV6-5
CSVTADRIGTDTQYF,TGCAGCGTTACCGCTGACAGGATCGGCACAGATACGCAGTATTTT,.,TRBJ2-3,.,TRBV29-1
CASSYSTSGRPQTQYF,TGTGCCAGCAGTTACTCGACTAGCGGGAGGCCCCAGACCCAGTACTTC,TRBD2,TRBJ2-5,.,TRBV6-5
CASSVNFRTEQFF,TGCGCCAGCAGTGTCAACTTTCGTACCGAGCAGTTCTTC,.,TRBJ2-1,.,TRBV10-1
CATSRVDGEAFF,TGTGCCACCAGCAGAGTTGACGGGGAAGCTTTCTTT,.,TRBJ1-1,.,TRBV15
CASSSDGQGTEAFF,TGTGCCAGCAGCTCAGATGGACAGGGCACTGAAGCTTTCTTT,TRBD1,TRBJ1-1,.,TRBV7-2
CASSKGQGASNYEQYF,TGTGCCAGCAGTAAAGGACAGGGAGCCTCTAACTACGAGCAGTACTTC,TRBD1,TRBJ2-7,.,TRBV27
CASSPRLAGGYEQYF,TGCGCCAGCAGCCCGCGACTAGCGGGAGGCTACGAGCAGTACTTC,TRBD2,TRBJ2-7,.,TRBV5-1
CASSFPRGVGTDTQYF,TGTGCCAGCAGCTTCCCCCGCGGGGTGGGCACAGATACGCAGTATTTT,.,TRBJ2-3,.,TRBV13
CASSVSLAGTYEQYF,TGTGCCAGCAGCGTAAGTCTAGCGGGGACCTACGAGCAGTACTTC,TRBD2,TRBJ2-7,.,TRBV9
CATSARGTALFYGYTF,TGTGCCACCAGCGCGCGTGGGACAGCCCTTTTTTATGGCTACACCTTC,TRBD1,TRBJ1-2,.,TRBV15
CASSVAGGPVAGELFF,TGTGCCAGCAGCGTAGCGGGGGGGCCGGTCGCCGGGGAGCTGTTTTTT,TRBD2,TRBJ2-2,.,TRBV9
CASSLPPAGGSYEQYF,TGCGCCAGCAGCTTGCCCCCAGCGGGGGGTTCCTACGAGCAGTACTTC,TRBD2,TRBJ2-7,.,TRBV5-1
CASSTGQWSGNEQFF,TGTGCCAGTAGTACCGGACAGTGGTCCGGGAATGAGCAGTTCTTC,.,TRBJ2-1,.,TRBV19
CASSEAGLDTEAFF,TGTGCCAGCAGTGAAGCCGGGTTGGACACTGAAGCTTTCTTT,.,TRBJ1-1,.,TRBV2
CASSSPRTGPMNTEAFF,TGCGCCAGCAGCTCGCCTCGGACAGGGCCGATGAACACTGAAGCTTTCTTT,TRBD1,TRBJ1-1,.,TRBV5-1
CASGGTEAFF,TGTGCCTCGGGAGGCACTGAAGCTTTCTTT,.,TRBJ1-1,.,TRBV19
CASSVELADNTGELFF,TGTGCCAGCAGCGTAGAACTAGCGGATAACACCGGGGAGCTGTTTTTT,TRBD2,TRBJ2-2,once,TRBV9
CSVRQGPVFAEAFF,TGCAGCGTTCGACAGGGTCCTGTCTTCGCTGAAGCTTTCTTT,TRBD1,TRBJ1-1,.,TRBV29-1
CASSLEGQGNEQYF,TGCGCCAGCAGCTTGGAGGGACAGGGCAACGAGCAGTACTTC,TRBD1,TRBJ2-7,.,TRBV5-1
CASSLRTGFNEQYF,TGTGCCAGCAGCCTGAGGACAGGGTTCAACGAGCAGTACTTC,TRBD1,TRBJ2-7,.,TRBV11-2
CASSFGLAGASDEQYF,TGTGCCAGCAGCTTTGGACTAGCGGGAGCATCTGACGAGCAGTACTTC,TRBD2,TRBJ2-7,.,TRBV11-3
CSVEGGSGPYYNEQFF,TGCAGCGTTGAAGGGGGTAGCGGACCCTATTACAATGAGCAGTTCTTC,.,TRBJ2-1,.,TRBV29-1